Following are 30 T cell receptor beta chains from one sample sequenced in a study of early T cells in non-severe SARS-CoV-2 infection. TCRdb re-called the 5' RACE reads through MiXCR, storing one row per CDR3 protein. The top ten clones hold 20% of a sample with tens of thousands of distinct CDR3 sequences, around 9% of them seen once. Sequencing was performed on whole blood. These receptors were collected from an adult who was a healthcare worker with PCR-confirmed SARS-CoV-2 infection or an uninfected control (not recorded which).

The table lists this clonotype with many counts. The chain recombines TRBV15 with TRBJ1-1; tentatively, D is TRBD1 (5 bases). CDR1 and CDR2 (germline): LNHNV, YYDKDF (reference sequence). The CDR3 contains 14 residues. V dropped 3 bases and J dropped 5 bases, with 13 bases sitting between them. CDR3: CATSRTRGRTEAFF. Written as DNA, the CDR3 is TGTGCCACCAGCAGGACCCGGGGCCGGACTGAAGCTTTCTTT. Together with reference TRBV15 and TRBJ1-1, the CDR3 gives the full variable domain: DAMVIQNPRYQVTQFGKPVTLSCSQTLNHNVMYWYQQKSSQAPKLLFHYYDKDFNNEADTPDNFQSRRPNTSFCFLDIRSPGLGDTAMYLCATSRTRGRTEAFFGQGTRLTVV.

This clonotype was observed a few times. The genes are TRBV6-6 and TRBJ1-6; D may be TRBD1 (5 bases). Trimming removed 2 bases from V and 11 bases from J, with 13 bases in between. The CDR3 consists of 14 residues. In germline, CDR1 is MNHNY, CDR2 SVGAGI (reference sequence). CDR3 coding DNA: TGTGCCAGCAGTTACGAGGGGAGTTGGACACCCCTCCACTTT. Translating it yields CASSYEGSWTPLHF.

This clonotype has at least ten counts. The rearrangement links TRBV18 to TRBJ2-7; no reliable D call. Germline CDR1 is KGHSH and CDR2 is LQKENI. Trimming took off 0 bases at V and 5 bases at J, with 8 bases between the two ends. The CDR3 consists of 13 residues. CDR3 sequence: CASSPPGLDEQYF. The DNA for the CDR3 is TGTGCCAGCTCACCACCGGGGTTAGACGAGCAGTACTTC.

This clonotype has at least ten counts. The chain links TRBV20-1 to TRBJ1-2, with D possibly matching TRBD1 (6 bases). Trimming shortened V by 0 bases and J by 5 bases, and 16 bases separated the two germline ends. The CDR3 runs 15 residues. The germline V gene has CDR1 DFQATT and CDR2 SNEGSKA (reference sequence). The CDR3 region has the DNA TGCAGTGCTAGAGAGGGGGGGCCTAGGAGTTATGGCTACACCTTC. Translating it yields CSAREGGPRSYGYTF.

This clonotype appeared many times. V and J are TRBV7-8 and TRBJ1-1, with 7 bases identical to TRBD1. The junction had 6 bases not matched to a gene; V was cut back by 4 bases and J by 1 base. Germline lookup yields CDR1 SGHVS and CDR2 FQNEAQ. The CDR3 consists of 15 residues. The CDR3 reads CASSSATGTNTEAFF. CDR3 coding DNA: TGTGCCAGCAGCTCCGCGACAGGGACGAACACTGAAGCTTTCTTT.

This clonotype was detected a few times. The V call is TRBV29-1, the J call TRBJ1-2; tentatively, D is TRBD1 (6 bases). V dropped 3 bases and J dropped 4 bases, with 9 bases sitting between them. The CDR3 runs to 12 residues. The germline V gene encodes CDR1 SQVTM and CDR2 ANQGSEA. The CDR3 protein is CSVEDSSYGYTF. CDR3 nucleotide sequence: TGCAGCGTTGAGGACAGCTCCTATGGCTACACCTTC.

This clonotype came up many times. The rearrangement joins TRBV7-6 to TRBJ1-1, with D hard to call. CDR1 is SGHVS and CDR2 is FNYEAQ in the germline V gene. The CDR3 runs 14 residues. Trimming shortened V by 0 bases and J by 0 bases, and 5 bases separated the two germline ends. CDR3 protein: CASSLAWVNTEAFF. CDR3 sequence (DNA): TGTGCCAGCAGCTTAGCGTGGGTGAACACTGAAGCTTTCTTT.

The chain is built from TRBV20-1 and TRBJ2-7, with 9 bases fitting TRBD1. Trimming removed 2 bases from V and 4 bases from J; junction bases left unmatched: 21. CDR3 size: 19 residues. CDR1 DFQATT and CDR2 SNEGSKA come from the germline V gene (reference sequence). The CDR3 loop reads CSARPHSGTGQGNMYEQYF. CDR3 in DNA: TGCAGTGCTAGACCTCACAGTGGCACGGGACAGGGAAACATGTACGAGCAGTACTTC.

This chain uses TRBV3-1 with TRBJ2-1, with 7 nucleotides matching TRBD1. V lost 4 bases to trimming and J lost 0 bases; unmatched junction nucleotides: 3. Per the germline V gene, CDR1 is LGHDT and CDR2 is YNNKEL (reference sequence). The CDR3 is 15 amino acids. CDR3 amino acids: CASSPPGGSYNEQFF. The DNA of the CDR3 is TGTGCCAGCAGCCCCCCAGGGGGCTCCTACAATGAGCAGTTCTTC.

The chain is built from TRBV21-1 and TRBJ2-4; TRBD1, as called in the table, went unchecked against the DNA. TRBV21-1 is an annotated pseudogene. The CDR3 covers 17 residues. In nucleotides, the CDR3 is TGTGCCAGCAGCAAAGACCGGGCGCTCTGGGGCAAAAACATTCAGTACTTC. Its translation is CASSKDRALWGKNIQYF.

This clonotype was found many times. The chain carries TRBV6-1 and TRBJ1-1, with unresolved D. CDR1 MNHNS and CDR2 SASEGT come from the germline V gene. V lost 1 base and J lost 0, with 3 bases in between. This CDR3 has 13 residues. This CDR3 reads CASSEGLNTEAFF. Here the CDR3 DNA reads TGTGCCAGCAGTGAAGGGCTGAACACTGAAGCTTTCTTT.

This clonotype was observed at least ten times. The V gene is TRBV30, the J gene TRBJ2-1, with D possibly TRBD1 on 6 matching bases. This CDR3 contains 14 residues. Trimming stripped 0 bases from V and 8 bases from J, with 14 bases between. The germline V gene has CDR1 GTSNPN and CDR2 SVGIG (reference sequence). The CDR3 DNA is TGTGCCTGGAGTGTTACAGGGTTTACATATGAGCAGTTCTTC. Amino acids: CAWSVTGFTYEQFF.

This clonotype was counted only a few times. The CDR3: CASRPQGGQPQHF. CDR3 in DNA: TGTGCCAGCAGGCCTCAGGGCGGACAGCCCCAGCATTTT. The rearrangement links TRBV6-2 or TRBV6-3 to TRBJ1-5, with D perhaps matching TRBD1 (5 bases). The CDR3 consists of 13 residues. From germline, CDR1 is MNHEY and CDR2 SVGEGT. V was pared by 6 bases and J by 7 bases, with 13 bases between.

The chain joins TRBV15 to TRBJ2-7, with 15 nucleotides matching TRBD2. This CDR3 contains 17 residues. Germline CDR1 LNHNV, CDR2 YYDKDF (reference sequence). V lost 0 bases and J lost 3; bases outside the gene matches: 3. The CDR3 coding sequence is TGTGCCACCAGCAGAGATCCGGGACTAGCGGGGGGCTACGAGCAGTACTTC. This sequence encodes CATSRDPGLAGGYEQYF.

This clonotype was counted at least ten times. The chain joins TRBV25-1 to TRBJ1-1; D gene uncertain. Germline V CDR1 and CDR2: MGHDK, SYGVNS. Trimming removed 2 bases at V and 3 bases at J, with 1 base between. The CDR3 consists of 11 residues. In nucleotides, the CDR3 is TGTGCCAGCAGTGAAGACACTGAAGCTTTCTTT. It translates to CASSEDTEAFF.

The V and J genes are TRBV29-1 and TRBJ1-2; D unresolved. Germline V lookup: CDR1 SQVTM, CDR2 ANQGSEA. The CDR3 has 10 residues. Trimming removed 3 bases at V and 6 bases at J, with 5 bases between. The CDR3 nucleotides read TGCAGCGTTGACGGGAATGGCTACACCTTC. It codes for CSVDGNGYTF.

The sample holds many counts of this clonotype. This chain uses TRBV7-9 with TRBJ2-2, with D unresolved. Germline V gene sequence: CDR1 SEHNR, CDR2 FQNEAQ (reference sequence). The V end was cut by 2 bases, the J end by 3 bases, with 16 bases between. The CDR3 has 17 residues. The CDR3 is CASSLFDTALDTGELFF. The CDR3 nucleotides read TGTGCCAGCAGCTTATTCGACACGGCCCTTGACACCGGGGAGCTGTTTTTT.

CDR3 amino acids: CASSPGQTSTDTQYF. The CDR3 DNA reads TGCGCCAGCAGCCCAGGGCAGACTAGCACAGATACGCAGTATTTT. The chain employs TRBV5-1 and TRBJ2-3; the D gene is possibly TRBD1 (5 bases). The CDR3 has 15 amino acids. Germline CDR1 is SGHRS and CDR2 is YFSETQ. Between the trimmed V and J ends, which lost 4 bases and 0 bases, there was a span of 12 bases.

This clonotype has a handful of counts. The chain couples TRBV7-9 to TRBJ2-4; D is perhaps TRBD1 (6 bases). CDR3 length: 13 amino acids. Germline loops: CDR1 SEHNR, CDR2 FQNEAQ (reference sequence). V dropped 5 bases and J dropped 8 bases, with 13 bases sitting between them. CDR3 nucleotide sequence: TGTGCCAGCAGCCGAACGGACAGAGACATTCAGTACTTC. This translates into CASSRTDRDIQYF.

This clonotype has just a few counts. V gene TRBV29-1 combines with J gene TRBJ1-5; D is ambiguous. The CDR3 runs 14 residues. Trimming took 5 bases from V and 0 from J, leaving 11 bases between them. Per the germline V gene, CDR1 is SQVTM and CDR2 is ANQGSEA. The CDR3 here is CSVRTENSNQPQHF. DNA of the CDR3: TGCAGCGTTCGAACGGAAAATAGCAATCAGCCCCAGCATTTT.

At least ten counts were recorded for this clonotype. The gene calls are TRBV18 and TRBJ2-1; D assignment may be TRBD1 or TRBD2 (6 bases each). Trimming stripped 3 bases from V and 9 bases from J, with 18 bases between. This CDR3 spans 15 amino acids. Per germline, CDR1 KGHSH and CDR2 LQKENI. The CDR3 here is CASSPPKSRGAEQFF. In nucleotides, the CDR3 is TGTGCCAGCTCACCTCCCAAGTCAAGGGGGGCTGAGCAGTTCTTC.

The chain links TRBV20-1 to TRBJ2-7; a weak D match, TRBD2 (6 bases). Looked up from germline, CDR1 is DFQATT and CDR2 is SNEGSKA (reference sequence). V lost 3 bases, J lost 7 bases, and 10 bases lay in between. The CDR3 length is 11 residues. The CDR3 DNA reads as TGCAGTGCTAGGAGGAGGGGTGAGCAGTACTTC. Encoded protein: CSARRRGEQYF.

The rearrangement uses TRBV18 and TRBJ1-3; no reliable D call. Germline V lookup: CDR1 KGHSH, CDR2 LQKENI. The CDR3 sequence is 16 residues long. The V end lost 0 bases, the J end lost 3 bases, and 12 bases lay between the germline ends. This CDR3 reads CASSPPVLPGGNTIYF. The CDR3 DNA sequence: TGTGCCAGCTCACCACCGGTCCTTCCGGGTGGAAACACCATATATTTT.

This clonotype came up a few times. This sequence joins TRBV30 and TRBJ1-5, with D maybe TRBD1 (6 bases). From germline, CDR1 is GTSNPN and CDR2 SVGIG (reference sequence). This CDR3 is 15 amino acids long. Trimming took off 2 bases at V and 7 bases at J, with 18 bases between the two ends. This CDR3 is CAWSTPYRVGQPQHF. The DNA of the CDR3 is TGTGCCTGGAGTACCCCTTACAGGGTAGGGCAGCCCCAGCATTTT. Combining the CDR3 with reference TRBV30 and TRBJ1-5 gives the whole variable domain SQTIHQWPATLVQPVGSPLSLECTVEGTSNPNLYWYRQAAGRGLQLLFYSVGIGQISSEVPQNLSASRPQDRQFILSSKKLLLSDSGFYLCAWSTPYRVGQPQHFGDGTRLSIL.

The V gene is TRBV10-3, the J gene TRBJ1-1; 8 nucleotides match TRBD1. V gave up 6 bases and J gave up 4 bases; unmatched junction bases: 13. This CDR3 region has 16 residues. Germline V gene sequence: CDR1 ENHRY, CDR2 SYGVKD. The CDR3 loop reads CAIRPDRGAYGTEAFF. DNA of the CDR3: TGTGCCATCAGACCCGACAGGGGCGCATATGGCACTGAAGCTTTCTTT.

The table lists this clonotype with many counts. This chain connects TRBV5-6 to TRBJ2-3, with D perhaps TRBD1 (5 bases). The CDR3 totals 15 residues. Per germline, CDR1 SGHDT and CDR2 YYEEEE. The V and J ends lost 4 bases and 1 base respectively, with 13 bases between them. CDR3: CASSPIQGRTDTQYF. As DNA, the CDR3 is TGTGCCAGCAGCCCAATTCAGGGTCGCACAGATACGCAGTATTTT.

This clonotype was recorded many times. CDR3 bases: TGCAGCGTTGTGGAGGGGAGCGATGAGCAGTTCTTC. This codes for CSVVEGSDEQFF. The chain carries TRBV29-1 and TRBJ2-1; TRBD2 might be the D (6 bases). Trimming stripped 4 bases from V and 8 bases from J, with 12 bases between. Looked up from germline, CDR1 is SQVTM and CDR2 is ANQGSEA. CDR3 length: 12 amino acids.

The chain carries TRBV7-9 and TRBJ2-5; D might be TRBD2 (6 bases). CDR3 length: 13 residues. V lost 6 bases to trimming and J lost 4 bases, with 12 bases between them. Per germline, CDR1 SEHNR and CDR2 FQNEAQ (reference sequence). In nucleotides, the CDR3 is TGTGCCAGCAGACTAGCACATGTAGAGACCCAGTACTTC. Protein product: CASRLAHVETQYF.

Many counts were recorded for this clonotype. The rearrangement uses TRBV10-3 and TRBJ1-3; D unresolved. The CDR3 runs to 14 residues. Trimming stripped 2 bases from V and 3 bases from J, with 8 bases between. The germline V gene encodes CDR1 ENHRY and CDR2 SYGVKD. CDR3 sequence: CAISERTVGNTIYF. For the CDR3, the DNA is TGTGCCATCAGTGAGAGAACGGTTGGAAACACCATATATTTT.

The chain joins TRBV6-5 to TRBJ2-7; D may be TRBD2 (5 bases). CDR1 is MNHEY and CDR2 is SVGAGI in the germline V gene. V dropped 2 bases and J dropped 6 bases, with 5 bases sitting between them. This CDR3 spans 11 amino acids. The CDR3 loop reads CASSYRGEQYF. The CDR3 coding sequence is TGTGCCAGCAGTTACCGGGGCGAGCAGTACTTC.